These 25 T cell receptor beta chains share one sample of origin, sequenced in a study of control samples from healthy donors and cancer patients. The data were produced by immunoSEQ multiplex PCR, yet TCRdb's version contains in-frame clones alone and is incomplete. The repertoire holds under 300,000 clones, with roughly 82% as singletons. The specimen sequenced was PBMCs. Source of these receptors: an older woman with lung cancer.

This clone has just one count. The chain uses TRBV2 and TRBJ1-2; 9 bases are a match to TRBD1. J gave up 7 bases and V 6 bases, and 15 bases lay outside the gene matches. The CDR3 is 16 amino acids. Looked up from germline, CDR1 is SNHLY and CDR2 is FYNNEI. The CDR3 sequence: CASRAGTGKQFGGYTF. For the CDR3, the DNA is TGTGCCAGCAGAGCCGGGACAGGGAAGCAGTTCGGTGGCTACACCTTC.

V gene TRBV5-6 combines with J gene TRBJ2-3; tentatively, D is TRBD1 (5 bases). Trimming left V 0 bases short and J 2 bases short, with 7 bases between. CDR1 is SGHDT and CDR2 is YYEEEE in the germline V gene. The CDR3 sequence is 14 residues long. The CDR3 DNA sequence: TGTGCCAGCAGCTTGGGACAGAACACAGATACGCAGTATTTT. Amino acids: CASSLGQNTDTQYF.

As regards this clone: This may be a read error: a much more frequent sequence differs by one nucleotide. The CDR3 region is CASSLGTDQPQHF. The CDR3 coding sequence is TGTGCCAGCAGCTTAGGGACCGATCAGCCCCAGCATTTT. J is TRBJ1-5 and V is TRBV5-6, with D tentatively TRBD1 (5 bases). The CDR3 extends over 13 amino acids. Germline assignment: CDR1 SGHDT and CDR2 YYEEEE. The germline V and J ends were trimmed by 2 bases and 5 bases, with 8 bases remaining between them.

With respect to this clone: The same CDR3 also results from other DNA sequences found in this sample. The rearrangement joins TRBV6-4 to TRBJ1-1, with TRBD1 identical over 9 bases. Germline loops: CDR1 MRHNA, CDR2 SNTAGT. With 0 bases clipped from V and 5 bases from J, the junction kept 1 base outside the gene matches. This CDR3 spans 14 amino acids. CDR3 amino acids: CASSDSDRGTEAFF. The DNA for the CDR3 is TGTGCCAGCAGTGACTCGGACAGGGGTACTGAAGCTTTCTTT.

A few counts support this clone. The junction and the germline gene differ at one end; a read error may be behind it. This sequence joins TRBV10-3 and TRBJ2-2; 13 nucleotides align to TRBD2. CDR1 and CDR2 (germline): ENHRY, SYGVKD. This CDR3 is built from 16 residues. The CDR3: CAISRTSGGDNRGAVF. The CDR3 coding sequence is TGTGCCATCAGTCGGACTAGCGGGGGAGATAACCGGGGAGCTGTTTTT.

A few counts support this clone. The V and J genes are TRBV9 and TRBJ2-7, with 10 bases aligning to TRBD1. Germline values: CDR1 SGDLS, CDR2 YYNGEE. The ends lost 3 bases at V and 6 bases at J; junction bases unmatched: 6. CDR3 size: 14 residues. The CDR3 here is CASSEGTGDGEQYF. The CDR3 DNA reads TGTGCCAGCAGCGAGGGGACAGGGGACGGCGAGCAGTACTTC.

This chain links TRBV5-1 with TRBJ2-2, with D possibly being TRBD1 (5 bases). This CDR3 spans 17 amino acids. V dropped 4 bases and J dropped 0 bases, with 16 bases sitting between them. Germline-derived CDR1 and CDR2 are SGHRS and YFSETQ. CDR3 protein: CASSLQASLSNTGELFF. The CDR3 DNA reads as TGCGCCAGCAGCCTACAGGCTTCCCTCTCGAACACCGGGGAGCTGTTTTTT. Full variable domain (missing parts from reference TRBV5-1 and TRBJ2-2): KAGVTQTPRYLIKTRGQQVTLSCSPISGHRSVSWYQQTPGQGLQFLFEYFSETQRNKGNFPGRFSGRQFSNSRSEMNVSTLELGDSALYLCASSLQASLSNTGELFFGEGSRLTVL.

The chain recombines TRBV5-4 with TRBJ2-7; either TRBD1 or TRBD2 may fit D (6 bases each). The V end was cut by 3 bases, the J end by 5 bases, with 18 bases between. Per the germline V gene, CDR1 is SGHNT and CDR2 is YYREEE (reference sequence). CDR3 length: 15 amino acids. Here the CDR3 DNA reads TGTGCCAGCAGCTCAGGGGTGCGGGATCTCAACGAGCAGTACTTC. This codes for CASSSGVRDLNEQYF.

The rearrangement links TRBV9 to TRBJ2-7, with no clear D. Germline V CDR1 and CDR2: SGDLS, YYNGEE. The CDR3 is made up of 15 amino acids. Trimming took 0 bases from V and 1 from J, leaving 11 bases between them. CDR3 nucleotide sequence: TGTGCCAGCAGCGTAGACGCGGATCCTTCCTACGAGCAGTACTTC. Translating it yields CASSVDADPSYEQYF.

This clone was recorded once. CDR3 bases: TGCGCCAGCAGCCAAGAGGGACGGATGGGCGAGACCCAGTACTTC. This translates into CASSQEGRMGETQYF. This chain uses TRBV4-1 with TRBJ2-5, with D tentatively TRBD1 or TRBD2 (5 bases each). Germline loops: CDR1 MGHRA, CDR2 YSYEKL. Trimming took off 0 bases at V and 5 bases at J, with 13 bases between the two ends. CDR3 length: 15 residues.

This chain uses TRBV7-8 with TRBJ2-3, with D possibly matching TRBD1 (6 bases). CDR1 is SGHVS and CDR2 is FQNEAQ in the germline V gene. The CDR3 length is 14 residues. Trimming shortened V by 3 bases and J by 1 base, and 8 bases separated the two germline ends. DNA of the CDR3: TGTGCCAGCAGCTTTAGGACAGGCACAGATACGCAGTATTTT. Its translation: CASSFRTGTDTQYF.

J is TRBJ2-7 and V is TRBV3-1 (or the pseudogene TRBV3-2), with D unresolved. V was clipped by 1 base and J by 3 bases, with 4 bases between them. The germline V gene encodes CDR1 LGHDT and CDR2 YNNKEL (reference sequence). This CDR3 comprises 12 residues. CDR3 in amino acids: CASSQGDYEQYF. In DNA form, the CDR3 reads TGTGCCAGCAGCCAAGGGGACTACGAGCAGTACTTC.

In its sample, this clone was seen a few times. The chain carries TRBV18 and TRBJ1-1; tentative D call: TRBD1 (6 bases). Germline assignment: CDR1 KGHSH and CDR2 LQKENI. CDR3 length: 13 amino acids. The V end lost 5 bases, the J end lost 9 bases, and 16 bases lay between the germline ends. The CDR3 region is CASSYDRSAQAFF. DNA for the CDR3: TGTGCCAGCTCATACGACAGGTCCGCTCAAGCTTTCTTT. Looking up the rest from reference TRBV18 and TRBJ1-1 gives the full variable domain: NAGVMQNPRHLVRRRGQEARLRCSPMKGHSHVYWYRQLPEEGLKFMVYLQKENIIDESGMPKERFSAEFPKEGPSILRIQQVVRGDSAAYFCASSYDRSAQAFFGQGTRLTVV.

The rearrangement joins TRBV2 to TRBJ2-7, with D perhaps TRBD1 (5 bases). The CDR3 runs to 15 residues. Germline CDR1 SNHLY, CDR2 FYNNEI. Trimming pared 4 bases from V and 2 bases from J, leaving 15 bases between. CDR3 coding DNA: TGTGCCAGCAGTGCTTATCAGGACACCGCCTACGAGCAGTACTTC. Translation gives CASSAYQDTAYEQYF.

This clone was counted between two and nine times. V is TRBV5-6 and J is TRBJ2-4, with TRBD1 identical over 9 bases. Germline V gives CDR1 SGHDT, CDR2 YYEEEE. This CDR3 is 14 amino acids long. V trimming: 3 bases; J trimming: 8 bases; junction bases outside the gene matches: 6. In nucleotides, the CDR3 is TGTGCCAGCAGCTCTGGACAGGGGAGGGACATTCAGTACTTC. Residues: CASSSGQGRDIQYF.

This sequence joins TRBV5-1 and TRBJ2-3; the D gene is possibly TRBD1 (8 bases). This CDR3 comprises 14 residues. In germline, CDR1 is SGHRS, CDR2 YFSETQ. Trimming removed 9 bases from V and 0 bases from J, with 14 bases in between. CDR3 in amino acids: CATNRGGSTDTQYF. DNA of the CDR3: TGCGCCACCAACAGGGGGGGTAGCACAGATACGCAGTATTTT.

The V gene is TRBV6-1, the J gene TRBJ2-7; D is unclear. Germline V lookup: CDR1 MNHNS, CDR2 SASEGT. V was shortened by 0 bases and J by 2 bases, with 11 bases between the two germline ends. This CDR3 spans 15 amino acids. The CDR3 is CASSEALGTAYEQYF. CDR3 bases: TGTGCCAGCAGTGAAGCCCTGGGCACAGCCTACGAGCAGTACTTC.

This clone was counted once. This chain joins TRBV18 and TRBJ1-3; D not resolved. Germline-derived CDR1 and CDR2 are KGHSH and LQKENI. The ends were cut back, 5 bases at V and 4 bases at J, with 12 bases in the middle. The CDR3 extends over 14 amino acids. Here the CDR3 reads CASSSMGGGNTIYF. The CDR3 coding sequence is TGTGCCAGCTCATCCATGGGTGGCGGAAACACCATATATTTT. The entire variable domain, with the rest obtained from reference TRBV18 and TRBJ1-3, is as follows: NAGVMQNPRHLVRRRGQEARLRCSPMKGHSHVYWYRQLPEEGLKFMVYLQKENIIDESGMPKERFSAEFPKEGPSILRIQQVVRGDSAAYFCASSSMGGGNTIYFGEGSWLTVV.

This chain uses TRBV6-5 with TRBJ2-1; 11 bases map to TRBD2. The germline V gene encodes CDR1 MNHEY and CDR2 SVGAGI. The CDR3 is 14 amino acids. V was pared by 7 bases and J by 8 bases, with 7 bases of the junction left unmatched. CDR3 in amino acids: CASTMTSGIYEQFF. CDR3 DNA sequence: TGTGCCAGCACAATGACTAGCGGGATCTATGAGCAGTTCTTC.

The CDR3: CASSYLRGETF. CDR3 coding DNA: TGTGCCAGCAGCTACCTCAGAGGGGAGACCTTC. This rearrangement joins TRBV5-4 to TRBJ1-2; possible D gene TRBD1, 5 bases. This CDR3 comprises 11 residues. With 3 bases removed from V and 14 bases from J, the gap between germline ends came to 14 bases. Germline CDR1 and CDR2: SGHNT and YYREEE (reference sequence).

The rearrangement uses TRBV7-7 and TRBJ2-5; the match to TRBD1 covers 8 bases. The CDR3 extends over 14 amino acids. CDR1 and CDR2 from the germline V gene are SSHAT and FNYEAQ (reference sequence). With V trimmed by 5 bases and J by 5 bases, 7 bases remained unmatched. CDR3 DNA: TGTGCCAGCAGCCCCGGACAGGGTCGGGAGACCCAGTACTTC. It specifies CASSPGQGRETQYF.

This chain uses TRBV18 with TRBJ2-7, with unresolved D. CDR1 KGHSH and CDR2 LQKENI come from the germline V gene. CDR3 length: 12 amino acids. V was trimmed by 2 bases and J by 6 bases, leaving 8 bases between them. DNA for the CDR3: TGTGCCAGCTCACCAGGAGTTGGCGAGCAGTACTTC. This codes for CASSPGVGEQYF.

J is TRBJ2-2 and V is TRBV19; D is perhaps TRBD2 (5 bases). CDR1 LNHDA and CDR2 SQIVND come from the germline V gene (reference sequence). Trimming cost V 8 bases and J 1 base, with 8 bases left between them. The CDR3 loop spans 13 amino acids. CDR3: CASAGGNTGELFF. The CDR3 DNA sequence: TGTGCCAGTGCTGGAGGGAACACCGGGGAGCTGTTTTTT.

The V and J genes are TRBV7-9 and TRBJ2-7; tentatively, D is TRBD1 or TRBD2 (5 bases each). Trimming removed 5 bases at V and 4 bases at J, with 9 bases between. CDR3 size: 12 residues. The germline V gene encodes CDR1 SEHNR and CDR2 FQNEAQ (reference sequence). The CDR3: CASSDEGYEQYF. Written as DNA, the CDR3 is TGTGCCAGCAGCGACGAGGGGTACGAGCAGTACTTC.

The rearrangement joins TRBV27 to TRBJ2-2; 11 bases map to TRBD2. The CDR3 is 18 residues long. V shed 2 bases, J shed 7 bases, and the junction held 12 bases outside the gene matches. Germline V gene lookup returns CDR1 MNHEY and CDR2 SMNVEV (reference sequence). This CDR3 is CASSLSRLTSGKGGELFF. The DNA of the CDR3 is TGTGCCAGCAGTTTAAGTCGTCTGACTAGCGGGAAGGGCGGGGAGCTGTTTTTT.